This TCR beta chain was captured in a study of T cell changes during pregnancy in multiple sclerosis. Looked up from germline, CDR1 is SEHNR and CDR2 is FQNEAQ (reference sequence). The V end lost 8 bases, the J end lost 1 base, and 14 bases lay between the germline ends. CDR3 length equals 14 residues. TCRdb's copy holds only in-frame clones and misses some; the assay was immunoSEQ multiplex PCR. This table has 30,000 or so clones, 91% appearing once. The source was CD8+ T cells from peripheral blood mononuclear cells, collected in the second trimester of pregnancy. The chain joins TRBV7-9 to TRBJ2-5; TRBD2 might be the D (6 bases). This clonotype was obtained from a female donor in good health, enrolled as a control in a pregnancy study. CDR3 in amino acids: CASGLETSQETQYF. CDR3 sequence (DNA): TGTGCCAGCGGACTGGAGACTAGCCAAGAGACCCAGTACTTC.